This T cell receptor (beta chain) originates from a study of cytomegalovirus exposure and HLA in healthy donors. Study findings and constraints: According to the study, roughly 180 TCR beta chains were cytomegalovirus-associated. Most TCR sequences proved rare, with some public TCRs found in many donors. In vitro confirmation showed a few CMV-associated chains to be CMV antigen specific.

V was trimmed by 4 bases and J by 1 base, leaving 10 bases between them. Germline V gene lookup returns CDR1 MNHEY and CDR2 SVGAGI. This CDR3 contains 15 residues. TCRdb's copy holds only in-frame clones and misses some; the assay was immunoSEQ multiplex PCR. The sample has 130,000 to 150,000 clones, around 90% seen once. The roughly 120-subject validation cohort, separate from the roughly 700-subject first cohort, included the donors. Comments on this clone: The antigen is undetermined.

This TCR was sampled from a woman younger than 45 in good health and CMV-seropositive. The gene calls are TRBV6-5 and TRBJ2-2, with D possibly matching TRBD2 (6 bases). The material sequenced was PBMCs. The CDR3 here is CASSFHGGNTGELFF. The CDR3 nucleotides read TGTGCCAGCAGTTTTCACGGGGGGAACACCGGGGAGCTGTTTTTT.